What follows are 4 T cell receptor beta chains derived from one specimen sequenced in a study of T cell clonality in common variable immunodeficiency. Findings and caveats of the study: Fewer deletions and N-nucleotide insertions were reportedly seen in common variable immunodeficiency TCR beta sequences.

Generated by immunoSEQ multiplex PCR, the TCRdb table keeps only in-frame clones and is missing some. This sample has tens of thousands of clones, each found more than once. Their antigens are not known. The sequencing input was peripheral blood mononuclear cells. The receptors derive from a human donor with common variable immunodeficiency.

This clone has more than one count but fewer than ten. The CDR3 end is not reached by the read, which stops 3 residues before it; the germline J gene fills it in. The genes are TRBV2 and TRBJ2-2; 8 bases align to TRBD1. Germline assignment: CDR1 SNHLY and CDR2 FYNNEI. V trimming: 7 bases; J trimming: 5 bases; junction bases outside the gene matches: 6. The CDR3 is 14 amino acids. Partial CDR3 DNA: TGTGCCAGCAATCCCAGGGGGCATACCGGGGAG. Encoded protein: CASNPRGHTGE. The full CDR3 is CASNPRGHTGELFF.

As regards this clone: The read finishes 3 residues shy of the CDR3 end, and the germline J gene is used to complete it. The chain employs TRBV20-1 and TRBJ2-3; 8 bases align to TRBD1. The CDR3 consists of 15 residues. Trimming removed 1 base from V and 2 bases from J; junction bases left unmatched: 5. Germline CDR1 reads DFQATT; CDR2 reads SNEGSKA (reference sequence). Partial CDR3 DNA: TGCAGTGCTAGAGCGCCACAGGGGGACACAGATACG. Translation gives CSARAPQGDTDT. In full, the CDR3 reads CSARAPQGDTDTQYF.

In its sample, this clone was seen many times. The read ends 3 residues early relative to the CDR3; the germline J gene fills the gap. The chain uses TRBV6-1 and TRBJ2-1; D not certain. The V and J ends lost 4 bases and 9 bases respectively, with 10 bases between them. CDR3 size: 12 residues. Germline V CDR1 and CDR2: MNHNS, SASEGT. The CDR3 reads CASSANFGEQFF. The covered CDR3 bases are TGTGCCAGCAGTGCTAACTTCGGTGAG.

Incomplete CDR3 DNA: TGTGCCAGCAGCTTACCCCGACAAGTCTCTGGAAACACC. This sequence encodes CASSLPRQVSGNT. The whole CDR3 protein is CASSLPRQVSGNTIYF. The genes are TRBV7-3 and TRBJ1-3; D gene unclear. The CDR3 extends 3 residues past the end of the read, so its final part is completed from the germline J gene. The CDR3 runs 16 residues. Trimming removed 2 bases from V and 0 bases from J, with 11 bases in between. Germline assignment: CDR1 SGHTA and CDR2 FQGTGA.